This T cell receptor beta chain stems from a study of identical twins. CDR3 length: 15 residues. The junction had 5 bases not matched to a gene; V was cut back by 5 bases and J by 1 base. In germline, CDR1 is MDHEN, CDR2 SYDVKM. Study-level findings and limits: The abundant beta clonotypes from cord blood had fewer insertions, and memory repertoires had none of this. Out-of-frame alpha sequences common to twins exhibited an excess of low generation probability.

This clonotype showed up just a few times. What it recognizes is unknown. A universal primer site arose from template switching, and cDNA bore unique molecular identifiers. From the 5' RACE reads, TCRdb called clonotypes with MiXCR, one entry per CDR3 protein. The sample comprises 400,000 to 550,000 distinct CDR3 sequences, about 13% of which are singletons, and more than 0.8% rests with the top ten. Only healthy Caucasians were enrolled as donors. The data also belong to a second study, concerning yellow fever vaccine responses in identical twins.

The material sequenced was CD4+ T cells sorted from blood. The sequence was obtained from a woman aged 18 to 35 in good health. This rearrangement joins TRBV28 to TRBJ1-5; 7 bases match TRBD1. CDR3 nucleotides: TGTGCCAGCAGTGAACAGGGGTTAAGCAATCAGCCCCAGCATTTT. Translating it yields CASSEQGLSNQPQHF.